The 8 T cell receptor beta chains presented below share a single source sample, sequenced in a study of cytomegalovirus exposure and HLA in healthy donors. This table comes from immunoSEQ multiplex PCR, and its TCRdb copy is limited to in-frame clones, with some not included. Of 260,000 or so clones in the sample, around 87% were seen once. Sequencing was carried out using PBMCs. These receptors were collected from a man younger than 30 in good health and CMV-seronegative.

This chain uses TRBV29-1 with TRBJ2-1; tentatively, D is TRBD2 (6 bases). The germline V and J ends were trimmed by 4 bases and 9 bases, with 13 bases remaining between them. Per germline, CDR1 SQVTM and CDR2 ANQGSEA. This CDR3 contains 12 residues. The CDR3 protein is CSVGTGDVEQFF. CDR3 in DNA: TGCAGCGTTGGAACGGGGGACGTTGAGCAGTTCTTC.

The genes are TRBV5-1 and TRBJ2-3; 7 bases agree with TRBD1. The CDR3 loop spans 14 amino acids. Germline V gives CDR1 SGHRS, CDR2 YFSETQ. V lost 4 bases to trimming and J lost 2 bases; unmatched junction nucleotides: 4. CDR3 amino acids: CASSPGQVTDTQYF. CDR3 nucleotide sequence: TGCGCCAGCAGCCCCGGACAGGTCACAGATACGCAGTATTTT.

The rearrangement links TRBV5-1 to TRBJ2-3; 11 bases agree with TRBD2. V lost 4 bases, J lost 3 bases, and 13 bases stayed unmatched. Germline V gene data show CDR1 as SGHRS and CDR2 as YFSETQ. This CDR3 is 18 amino acids long. CDR3 DNA: TGCGCCAGCAGCATTAGCGGGAGGGCCGTTAGTGGAACAGATACGCAGTATTTT. Its translation is CASSISGRAVSGTDTQYF.

The DNA for the CDR3 is TGTGCCTGGAGTCGCACTGCTACACCCCTCCACTTT. Residues: CAWSRTATPLHF. V usage is TRBV30 and J usage is TRBJ1-6; no reliable D call. CDR3 length equals 12 residues. Germline CDR1 and CDR2: GTSNPN and SVGIG (reference sequence). Deletions cut 2 bases from V and 11 bases from J, with 10 bases between.

This chain connects TRBV28 to TRBJ2-3, with D possibly being TRBD1 (5 bases). Germline CDR1 and CDR2: MDHEN and SYDVKM. Trimming stripped 2 bases from V and 3 bases from J, with 12 bases between. The CDR3 has 15 amino acids. The CDR3 loop is CASSLGPRETDTQYF. In DNA, the CDR3 is TGTGCCAGCAGTTTAGGCCCCAGGGAAACAGATACGCAGTATTTT.

This sequence joins TRBV5-1 and TRBJ2-6; 7 bases are a match to TRBD1. The CDR3 is 16 amino acids. Trimming at V came to 4 bases and at J to 0 bases, leaving 4 bases not matched to a gene. Germline CDR1 is SGHRS and CDR2 is YFSETQ. CDR3 bases: TGCGCCAGCAGCGGGGGACAGTACTCTGGGGCCAACGTCCTGACTTTC. Translation: CASSGGQYSGANVLTF.

This chain uses TRBV21-1 with TRBJ2-2; the listed D gene, TRBD2, was not tested against the DNA. TRBV21-1 is annotated as a pseudogene. This CDR3 is 16 amino acids long. As DNA, the CDR3 is TGTGCCAGCAGCAAGGGATCGAGCGGGGGTACCGGGGAGCTGTTTTTT. This codes for CASSKGSSGGTGELFF.

This chain links TRBV6-5 with TRBJ1-5; D call uncertain. The CDR3 totals 15 residues. V dropped 0 bases and J dropped 5 bases, with 11 bases sitting between them. Germline V gene sequence: CDR1 MNHEY, CDR2 SVGAGI. The CDR3 DNA sequence: TGTGCCAGCAGTTACTCGGGAGGTACCTATCAGCCCCAGCATTTT. Residues: CASSYSGGTYQPQHF.